The clone carrying this T cell receptor (beta chain) was recorded many times. Read data end 3 residues before the CDR3 end; the end is taken from the germline J gene. Assay: immunoSEQ multiplex PCR; the TCRdb copy retains only in-frame clones and omits some. The sample shows some 50,000 clones, no singletons; the ten largest hold around 2%. The data were obtained in a study of T cell clonality in common variable immunodeficiency. The V gene end was trimmed by 7 bases and the J gene end by 2 bases; junction bases not matched to a gene: 6. Germline loops: CDR1 LNHNV, CDR2 YYDKDF (reference sequence). The CDR3 runs to 14 residues.

The sequenced sample consisted of peripheral blood mononuclear cells. The chain uses TRBV15 and TRBJ2-3; 7 bases are a match to TRBD2. This receptor was taken from a person between 18 and 75 years old in good health. The CDR3 spells CATTRGTNTDTQYF. The sequenced part of the CDR3 DNA is TGTGCCACCACCCGGGGGACTAACACAGATACG.